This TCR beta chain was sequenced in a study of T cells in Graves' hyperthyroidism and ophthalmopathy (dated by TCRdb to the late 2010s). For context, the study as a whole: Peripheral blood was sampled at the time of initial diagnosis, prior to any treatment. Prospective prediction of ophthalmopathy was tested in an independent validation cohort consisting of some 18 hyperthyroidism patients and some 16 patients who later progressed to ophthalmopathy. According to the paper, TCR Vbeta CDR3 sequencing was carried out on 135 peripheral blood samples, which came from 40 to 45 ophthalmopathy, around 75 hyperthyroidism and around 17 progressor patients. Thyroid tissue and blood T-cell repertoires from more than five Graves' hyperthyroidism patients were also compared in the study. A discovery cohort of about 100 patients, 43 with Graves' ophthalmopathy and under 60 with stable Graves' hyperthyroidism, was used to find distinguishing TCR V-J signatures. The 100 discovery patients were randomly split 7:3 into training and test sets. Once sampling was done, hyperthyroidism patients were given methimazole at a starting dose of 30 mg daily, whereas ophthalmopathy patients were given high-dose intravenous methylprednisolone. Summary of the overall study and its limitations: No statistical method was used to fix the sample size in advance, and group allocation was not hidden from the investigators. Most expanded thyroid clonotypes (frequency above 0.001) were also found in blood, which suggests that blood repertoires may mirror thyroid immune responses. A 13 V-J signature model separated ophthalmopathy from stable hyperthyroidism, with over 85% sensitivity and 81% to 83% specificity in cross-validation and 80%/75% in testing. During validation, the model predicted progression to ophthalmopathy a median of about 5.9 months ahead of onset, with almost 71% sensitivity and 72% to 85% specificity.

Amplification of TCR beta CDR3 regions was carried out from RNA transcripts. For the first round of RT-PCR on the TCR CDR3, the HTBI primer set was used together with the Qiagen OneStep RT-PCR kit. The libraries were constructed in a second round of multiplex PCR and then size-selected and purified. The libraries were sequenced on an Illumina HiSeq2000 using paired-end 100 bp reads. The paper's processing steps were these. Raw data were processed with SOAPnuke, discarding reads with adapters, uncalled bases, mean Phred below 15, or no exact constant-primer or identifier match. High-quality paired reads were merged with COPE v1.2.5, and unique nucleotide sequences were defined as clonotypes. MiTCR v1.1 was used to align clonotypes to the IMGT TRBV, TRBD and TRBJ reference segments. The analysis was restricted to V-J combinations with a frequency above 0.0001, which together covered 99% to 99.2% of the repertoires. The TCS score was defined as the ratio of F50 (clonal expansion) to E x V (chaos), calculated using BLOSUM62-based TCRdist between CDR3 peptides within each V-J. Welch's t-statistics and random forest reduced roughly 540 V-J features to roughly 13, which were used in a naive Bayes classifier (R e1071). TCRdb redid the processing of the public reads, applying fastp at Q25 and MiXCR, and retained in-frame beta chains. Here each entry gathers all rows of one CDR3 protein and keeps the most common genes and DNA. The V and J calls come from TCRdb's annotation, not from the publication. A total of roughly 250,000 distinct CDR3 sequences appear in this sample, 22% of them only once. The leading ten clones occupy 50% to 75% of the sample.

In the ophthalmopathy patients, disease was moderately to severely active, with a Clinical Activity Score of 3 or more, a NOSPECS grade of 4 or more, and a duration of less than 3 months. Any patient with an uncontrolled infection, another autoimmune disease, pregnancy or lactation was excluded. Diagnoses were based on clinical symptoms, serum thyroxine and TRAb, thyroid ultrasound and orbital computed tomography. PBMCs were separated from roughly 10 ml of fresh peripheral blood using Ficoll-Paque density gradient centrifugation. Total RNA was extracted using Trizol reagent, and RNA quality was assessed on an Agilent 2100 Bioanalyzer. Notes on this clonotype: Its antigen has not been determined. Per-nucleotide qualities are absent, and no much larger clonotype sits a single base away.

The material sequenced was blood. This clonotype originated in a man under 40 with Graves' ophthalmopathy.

CDR3 protein: CASSKPRVQGLGQNTEAFF. The base sequence is TGTGCCAGCAGCAAACCAAGAGTACAGGGTTTAGGGCAGAACACTGAAGCTTTCTTT. The chain couples TRBV7-2 to TRBJ1-1; perhaps TRBD1 is the D gene, with 6 bases matching. CDR1 and CDR2 were assigned from the germline V gene as SGHTA and FQGNSA. Measured from the cysteine to the phenylalanine, the CDR3 is 19 residues long. Kept here is only the CDR3 DNA, which spans 57 bases and is read in frame from base 1. Relative to germline, V is 5 bases shorter and J is 1 base shorter, with 26 bases between their ends.